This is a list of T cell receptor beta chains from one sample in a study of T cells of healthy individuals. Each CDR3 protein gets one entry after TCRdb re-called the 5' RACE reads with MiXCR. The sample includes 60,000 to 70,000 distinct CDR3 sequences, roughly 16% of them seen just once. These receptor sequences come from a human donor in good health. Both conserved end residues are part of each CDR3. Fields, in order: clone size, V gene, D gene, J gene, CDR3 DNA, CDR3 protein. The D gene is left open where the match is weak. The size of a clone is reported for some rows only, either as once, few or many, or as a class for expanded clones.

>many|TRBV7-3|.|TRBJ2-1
TGTGCCAGCAGCTCGGACTGGCTTAATGAGCAGTTCTTC
CASSSDWLNEQFF
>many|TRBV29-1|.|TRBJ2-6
TGCAGCGTCTTCGGTGGGGCCAACGTCCTGACTTTC
CSVFGGANVLTF
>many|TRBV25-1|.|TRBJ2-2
TGTGCCAGCAGGGGAGGGGGCACCGGGGAGCTGTTTTTT
CASRGGGTGELFF
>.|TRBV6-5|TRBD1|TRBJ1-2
TGTGCCAGCAGTTTCCTTGGGACAGGGATTAACTATGGCTACACCTTC
CASSFLGTGINYGYTF
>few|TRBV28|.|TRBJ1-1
TGTGCCAGCAGCTGGGACGGCCATGAAGCTTTCTTT
CASSWDGHEAFF
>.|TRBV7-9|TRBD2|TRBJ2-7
TGTGCCAGCAGCTTGGCCGGGAGGGACTACGAGCAGTACTTC
CASSLAGRDYEQYF
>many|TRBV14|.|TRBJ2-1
TGTGCCAGCAGCCAACTACCAAATGAGCAGTTCTTC
CASSQLPNEQFF
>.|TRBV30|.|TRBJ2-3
TGTGCCCTGGGGGGGGGGCTAGCAGCAGATACGCAGTATTTT
CALGGGLAADTQYF
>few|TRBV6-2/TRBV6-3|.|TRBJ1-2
TGTGCCAGCTGGGTAGTCGGTGCCTATGGCTACACCTTC
CASWVVGAYGYTF
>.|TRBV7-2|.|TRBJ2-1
TGTGCCAGCAGCCAGGACACCGGCTCCTACAATGAGCAGTTCTTC
CASSQDTGSYNEQFF
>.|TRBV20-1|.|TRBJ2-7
TGCAGTGCTAGAGATGGACGGGATCCGACCTACGAGCAGTACTTC
CSARDGRDPTYEQYF
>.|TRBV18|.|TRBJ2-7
TGTGCCAGCTCACCTGTGGGGGGGGCATACGAGCAGTACTTC
CASSPVGGAYEQYF
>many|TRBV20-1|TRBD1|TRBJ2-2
TGCAGCGCCCTGGGACAGGGGGTGTACACCGGGGAGCTGTTTTTT
CSALGQGVYTGELFF
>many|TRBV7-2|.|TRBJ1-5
TGTGCCAGCAAATCCTCCCCTCAGGGTGATGGCAATCAGCCCCAGCATTTT
CASKSSPQGDGNQPQHF
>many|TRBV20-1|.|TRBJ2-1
TGCAGTGCTAGGGTCCCGAGGCGGGGAAATGAGCAGTTCTTC
CSARVPRRGNEQFF
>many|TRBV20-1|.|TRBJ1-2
TGCAGTGCTCAAGTGGTCAACTATGGCTACACCTTC
CSAQVVNYGYTF
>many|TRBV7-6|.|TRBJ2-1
TGTGCCAGCAGCTTAGTCCCTCCGATAGCCGATTCCTACAATGAGCAGTTCTTC
CASSLVPPIADSYNEQFF
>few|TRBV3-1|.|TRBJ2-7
TGTGCCAGCAGGGACAGCTCCTACGAGCAGTACTTC
CASRDSSYEQYF
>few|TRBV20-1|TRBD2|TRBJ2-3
TGCAGCGGAGAGCGGGGGGGGGAGCAGACGCAGTATTTT
CSGERGGEQTQYF
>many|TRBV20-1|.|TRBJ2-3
TGCAGTGCTAGAGGCTCAAGTGACTACACAGATACGCAGTATTTT
CSARGSSDYTDTQYF
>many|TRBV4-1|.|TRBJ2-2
TGCGCCAGCAGCCAACCGGGGGTTGGAGGGAACACCGGGGAGCTGTTTTTT
CASSQPGVGGNTGELFF
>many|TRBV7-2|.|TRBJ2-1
TGTGCCAGCAGCCCCGAGACTAGCTACAATGAGCAGTTCTTC
CASSPETSYNEQFF
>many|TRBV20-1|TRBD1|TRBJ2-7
TGCAGTGCTAGAACGCAGACAGGGAGCCACGAGCAGTACTTC
CSARTQTGSHEQYF
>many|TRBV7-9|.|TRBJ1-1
TGTGCCAGCAGCTTAGTAATCCAGGGCGTCACTGAAGCTTTCTTT
CASSLVIQGVTEAFF
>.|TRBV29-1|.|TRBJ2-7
TGCAGCGTTAAGCATTTGACTACCCGAAATTTGTACGAGCAGTACTTC
CSVKHLTTRNLYEQYF
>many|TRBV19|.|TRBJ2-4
TGTGCCAGTAGTACCGGGATAGCCAAAAACATTCAGTACTTC
CASSTGIAKNIQYF
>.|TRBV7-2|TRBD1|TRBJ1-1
TGTGCCAGCAGGTTTACAGGGGGTCGGGAAGCTTTCTTT
CASRFTGGREAFF
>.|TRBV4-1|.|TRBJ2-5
TGCGCCAGCAGCCAAGATTTATCGACCCGGGAGACCCAGTACTTC
CASSQDLSTRETQYF
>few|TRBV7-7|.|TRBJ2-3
TGTGCCAGCAGCCAAACATTCAGGGGAGATACGCAGTATTTT
CASSQTFRGDTQYF
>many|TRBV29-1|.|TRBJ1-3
TGCAGCGTTGGGGACCGACGCTCTGGAAACACCATATATTTT
CSVGDRRSGNTIYF
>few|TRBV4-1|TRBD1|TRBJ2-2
TGCGCCAGCAGCCACCAGAGGGACAGGAGGTCCGGGGAGCTGTTTTTT
CASSHQRDRRSGELFF
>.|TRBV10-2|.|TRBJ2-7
TGCGCCAGCAGTCACCGGACTACCCCCTACGAGCAGTACTTC
CASSHRTTPYEQYF
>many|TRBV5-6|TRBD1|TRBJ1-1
TGTGCCAGCAGCTCGACAGGGAGGACTGAAGCTTTCTTT
CASSSTGRTEAFF
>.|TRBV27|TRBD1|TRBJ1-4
TGTGCCAGCAGTTTACGGACAGGGGGCGTGGGTGAAAAACTGTTTTTT
CASSLRTGGVGEKLFF
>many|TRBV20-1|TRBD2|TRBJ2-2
TGCAGTGCTAAAAGGCGGGGGGGCACCGGGGAGCTGTTTTTT
CSAKRRGGTGELFF